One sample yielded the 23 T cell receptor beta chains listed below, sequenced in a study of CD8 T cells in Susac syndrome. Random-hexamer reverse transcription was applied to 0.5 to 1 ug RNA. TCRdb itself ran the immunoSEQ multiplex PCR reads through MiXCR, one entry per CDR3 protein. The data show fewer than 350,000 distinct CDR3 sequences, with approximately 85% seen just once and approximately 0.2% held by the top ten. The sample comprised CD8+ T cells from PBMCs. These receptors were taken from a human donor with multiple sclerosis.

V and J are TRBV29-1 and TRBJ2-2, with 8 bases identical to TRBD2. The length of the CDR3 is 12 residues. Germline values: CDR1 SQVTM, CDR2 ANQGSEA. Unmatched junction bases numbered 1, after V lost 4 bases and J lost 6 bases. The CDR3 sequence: CSVAAGAGELFF. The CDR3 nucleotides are TGCAGCGTTGCAGCGGGAGCCGGGGAGCTGTTTTTT.

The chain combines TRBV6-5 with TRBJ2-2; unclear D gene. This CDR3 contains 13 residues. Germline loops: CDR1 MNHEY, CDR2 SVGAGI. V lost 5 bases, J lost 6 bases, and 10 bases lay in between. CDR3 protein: CASSPQGPGELFF. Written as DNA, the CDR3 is TGTGCCAGCAGTCCCCAAGGGCCCGGGGAGCTGTTTTTT.

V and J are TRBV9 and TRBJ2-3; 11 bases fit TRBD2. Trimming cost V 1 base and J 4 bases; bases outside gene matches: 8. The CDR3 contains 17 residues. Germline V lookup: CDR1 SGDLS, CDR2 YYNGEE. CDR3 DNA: TGTGCCAGCAGCGTAATAACTAGCGGGAGCCCCCCAGATACGCAGTATTTT. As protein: CASSVITSGSPPDTQYF.

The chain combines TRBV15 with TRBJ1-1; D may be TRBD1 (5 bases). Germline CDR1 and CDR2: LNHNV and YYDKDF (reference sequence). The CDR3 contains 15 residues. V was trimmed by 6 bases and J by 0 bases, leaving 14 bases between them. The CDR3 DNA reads TGTGCCACCAGGGGGGACCGAGATATGAACACTGAAGCTTTCTTT. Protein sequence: CATRGDRDMNTEAFF.

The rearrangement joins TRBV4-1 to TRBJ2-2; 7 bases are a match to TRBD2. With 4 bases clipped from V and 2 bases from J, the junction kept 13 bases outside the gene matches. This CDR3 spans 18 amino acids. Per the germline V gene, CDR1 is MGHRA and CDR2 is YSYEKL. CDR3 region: CASSLPVGGPGNTGELFF. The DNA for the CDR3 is TGCGCCAGCAGCCTCCCAGTGGGAGGGCCGGGCAACACCGGGGAGCTGTTTTTT.

CDR3 sequence: CAWRPGQAGDTQYF. The CDR3 region has the DNA TGTGCCTGGAGACCGGGACAGGCTGGAGATACGCAGTATTTT. The V gene is TRBV30, the J gene TRBJ2-3; TRBD1 agrees at 8 bases. With V trimmed by 3 bases and J by 5 bases, 7 bases remained unmatched. CDR1 and CDR2 from the germline V gene are GTSNPN and SVGIG (reference sequence). The CDR3 spans 14 residues.

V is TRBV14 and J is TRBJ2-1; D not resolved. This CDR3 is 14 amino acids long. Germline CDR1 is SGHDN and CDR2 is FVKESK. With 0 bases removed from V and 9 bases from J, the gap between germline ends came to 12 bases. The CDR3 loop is CASSQEYGNSEQFF. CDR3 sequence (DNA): TGTGCCAGCAGCCAAGAGTATGGCAATAGTGAGCAGTTCTTC.

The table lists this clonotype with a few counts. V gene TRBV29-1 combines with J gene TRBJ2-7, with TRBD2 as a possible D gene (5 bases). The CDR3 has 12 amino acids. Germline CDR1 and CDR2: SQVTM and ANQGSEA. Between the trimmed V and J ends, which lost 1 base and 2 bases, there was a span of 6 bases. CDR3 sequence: CSVEVGTYEQYF. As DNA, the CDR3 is TGCAGCGTTGAAGTCGGGACCTACGAGCAGTACTTC.

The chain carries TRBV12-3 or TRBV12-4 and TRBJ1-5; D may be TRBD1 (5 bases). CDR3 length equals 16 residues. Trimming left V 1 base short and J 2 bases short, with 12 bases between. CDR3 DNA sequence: TGTGCCAGCAGTTTAGTGGGGGGTTGGGGCAATCAGCCCCAGCATTTT. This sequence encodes CASSLVGGWGNQPQHF.

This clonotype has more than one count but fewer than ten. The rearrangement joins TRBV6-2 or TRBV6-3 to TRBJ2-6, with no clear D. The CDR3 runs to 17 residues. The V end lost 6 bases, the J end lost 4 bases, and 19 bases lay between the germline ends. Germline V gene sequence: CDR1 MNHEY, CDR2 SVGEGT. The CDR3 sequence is CASSLVLLPRGANVLTF. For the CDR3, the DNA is TGTGCCAGCAGCCTGGTCCTCCTTCCCAGGGGGGCCAACGTCCTGACTTTC.

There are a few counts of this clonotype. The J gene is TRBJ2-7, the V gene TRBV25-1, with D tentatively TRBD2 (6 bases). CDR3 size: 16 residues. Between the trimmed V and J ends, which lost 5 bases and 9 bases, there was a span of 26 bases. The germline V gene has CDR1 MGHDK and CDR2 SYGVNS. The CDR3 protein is CASSPIVAGTERRQYF. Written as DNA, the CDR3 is TGTGCCAGCAGTCCTATCGTCGCGGGGACGGAACGAAGGCAGTACTTC.

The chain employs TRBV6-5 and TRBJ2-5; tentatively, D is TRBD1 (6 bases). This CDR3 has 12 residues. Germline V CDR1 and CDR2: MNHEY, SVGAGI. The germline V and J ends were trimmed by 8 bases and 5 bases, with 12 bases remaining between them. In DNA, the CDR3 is TGTGCCAGCTCTCCCCAGGGGGAGACCCAGTACTTC. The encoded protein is CASSPQGETQYF.

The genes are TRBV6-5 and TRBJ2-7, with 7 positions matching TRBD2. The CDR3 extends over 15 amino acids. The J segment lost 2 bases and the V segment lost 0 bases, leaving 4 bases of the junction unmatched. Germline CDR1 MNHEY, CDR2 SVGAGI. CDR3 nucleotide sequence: TGTGCCAGCAGTTACTCACCTAGCGGAGCCTACGAGCAGTACTTC. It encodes CASSYSPSGAYEQYF.

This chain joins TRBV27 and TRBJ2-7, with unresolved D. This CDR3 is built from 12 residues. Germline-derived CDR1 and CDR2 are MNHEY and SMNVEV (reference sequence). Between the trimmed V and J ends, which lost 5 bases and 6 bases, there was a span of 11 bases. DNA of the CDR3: TGTGCCAGCAGTCCGACTGGAACCGAGCAGTACTTC. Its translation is CASSPTGTEQYF.

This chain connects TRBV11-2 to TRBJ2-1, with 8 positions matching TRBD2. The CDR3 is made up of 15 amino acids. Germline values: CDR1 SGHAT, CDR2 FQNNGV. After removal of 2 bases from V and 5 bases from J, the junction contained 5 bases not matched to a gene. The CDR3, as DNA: TGTGCCAGCAGCTTATTACTAGCGGAAAACAATGAGCAGTTCTTC. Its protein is CASSLLLAENNEQFF.

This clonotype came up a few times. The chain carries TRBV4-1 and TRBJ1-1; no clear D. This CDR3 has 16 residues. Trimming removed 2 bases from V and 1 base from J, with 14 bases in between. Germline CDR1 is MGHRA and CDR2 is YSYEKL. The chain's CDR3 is CASSQRREGSNTEAFF. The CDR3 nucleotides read TGCGCCAGCAGCCAAAGACGGGAGGGATCGAACACTGAAGCTTTCTTT.

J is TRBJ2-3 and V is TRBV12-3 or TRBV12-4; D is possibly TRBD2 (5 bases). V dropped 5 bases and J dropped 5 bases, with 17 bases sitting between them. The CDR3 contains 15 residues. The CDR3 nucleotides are TGTGCCAGCAGTCCTACTAGGAGTTTACGAGATACGCAGTATTTT. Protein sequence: CASSPTRSLRDTQYF.

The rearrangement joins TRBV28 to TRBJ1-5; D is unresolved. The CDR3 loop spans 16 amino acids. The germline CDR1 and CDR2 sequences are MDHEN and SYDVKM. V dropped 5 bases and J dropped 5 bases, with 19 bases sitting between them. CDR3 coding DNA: TGTGCCAGCAGTGGCTTAATATCCAAGCCCGATCAGCCCCAGCATTTT. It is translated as CASSGLISKPDQPQHF.

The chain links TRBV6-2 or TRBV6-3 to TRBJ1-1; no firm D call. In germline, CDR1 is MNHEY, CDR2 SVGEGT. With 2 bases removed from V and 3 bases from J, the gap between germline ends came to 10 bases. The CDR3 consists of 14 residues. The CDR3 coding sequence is TGTGCCAGCAGTTACCTGCGACTAGACACTGAAGCTTTCTTT. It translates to CASSYLRLDTEAFF.

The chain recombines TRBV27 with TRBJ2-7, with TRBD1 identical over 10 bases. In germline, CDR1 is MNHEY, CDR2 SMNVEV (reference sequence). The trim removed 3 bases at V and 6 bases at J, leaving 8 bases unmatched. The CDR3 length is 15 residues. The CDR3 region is CASSFGTGVNSEQYF. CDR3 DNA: TGTGCCAGCAGTTTTGGGACAGGGGTTAACTCCGAGCAGTACTTC.

CDR3 protein: CAGEEVKDTIYF. The DNA of the CDR3 is TGTGCCGGAGAAGAGGTGAAGGACACCATATATTTT. The V call is TRBV30, the J call TRBJ1-3, with no clear D. Germline lookup yields CDR1 GTSNPN and CDR2 SVGIG (reference sequence). V lost 8 bases and J lost 8, with 16 bases in between. This CDR3 region has 12 residues.

The CDR3: CASSTRPGTYYNEQFF. The CDR3 nucleotides are TGTGCCAGTAGTACTCGTCCCGGGACATATTACAATGAGCAGTTCTTC. The chain carries TRBV19 and TRBJ2-1; perhaps TRBD1 as D (6 bases). The CDR3 extends over 16 amino acids. The ends were cut back, 4 bases at V and 4 bases at J, with 17 bases in the middle. Germline CDR1 is LNHDA and CDR2 is SQIVND (reference sequence).

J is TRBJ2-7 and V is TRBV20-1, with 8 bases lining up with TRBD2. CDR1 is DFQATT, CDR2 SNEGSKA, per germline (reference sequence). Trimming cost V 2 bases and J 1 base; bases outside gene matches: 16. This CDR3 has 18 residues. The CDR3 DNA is TGCAGTGCTAGAATCTACGAAGCGGGAGAGATGGGGTCCTACGAGCAGTACTTC. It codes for CSARIYEAGEMGSYEQYF.